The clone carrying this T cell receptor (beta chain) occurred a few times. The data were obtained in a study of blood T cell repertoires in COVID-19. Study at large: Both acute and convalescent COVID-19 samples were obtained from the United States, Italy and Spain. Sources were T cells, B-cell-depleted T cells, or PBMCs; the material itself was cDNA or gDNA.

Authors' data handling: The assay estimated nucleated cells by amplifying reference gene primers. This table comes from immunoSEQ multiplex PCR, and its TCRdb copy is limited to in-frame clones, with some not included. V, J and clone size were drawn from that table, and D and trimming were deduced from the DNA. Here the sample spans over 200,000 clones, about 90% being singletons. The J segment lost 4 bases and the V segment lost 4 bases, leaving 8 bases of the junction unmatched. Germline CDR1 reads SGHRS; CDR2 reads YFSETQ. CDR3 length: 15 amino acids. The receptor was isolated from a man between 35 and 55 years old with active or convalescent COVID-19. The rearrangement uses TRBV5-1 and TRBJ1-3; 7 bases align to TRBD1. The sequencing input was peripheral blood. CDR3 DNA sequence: TGCGCCAGCAGCGCGGGACAGATTCTCGGAAACACCATATATTTT. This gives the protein CASSAGQILGNTIYF. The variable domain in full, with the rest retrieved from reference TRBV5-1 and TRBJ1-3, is KAGVTQTPRYLIKTRGQQVTLSCSPISGHRSVSWYQQTPGQGLQFLFEYFSETQRNKGNFPGRFSGRQFSNSRSEMNVSTLELGDSALYLCASSAGQILGNTIYFGEGSWLTVV.